The rows below give T cell receptor beta chains drawn from one sample of a study of T cell repertoires in cytomegalovirus infection. TCRdb itself ran the reads through MiXCR, one entry per CDR3 protein. The sample holds 150,000 to 200,000 distinct CDR3 sequences; about 21% are singletons and the top ten take around 3.1%. Sequenced sample: PBMCs. The receptors shown here come from a human donor in good health (CMV status not recorded). Some clones in this sample may be carry-over from other donors' samples. The CDR3 runs from the conserved cysteine through the conserved F or W. Fields, in order: J gene, D gene, V gene, clone size, CDR3 DNA, CDR3 protein. The D gene is left open where the match is weak. Only some rows state a clone size, as once, few, many or a class for expanded clones.

TRBJ2-7	TRBD2	TRBV6-2/TRBV6-3	NA	TGTGCCAGCAGTCCGAGCGGGGGTATTAGCGAGCAGTACTTC	CASSPSGGISEQYF
TRBJ1-6	TRBD1	TRBV9	NA	TGTGCCAGCAGCGGAGGGACAGCCTCGGGGTCACCCCTCCACTTT	CASSGGTASGSPLHF
TRBJ2-5	TRBD1	TRBV7-9	medium-sized	TGTGCCAGCAGCGGGACAGGGGGCACAGAGACCCAGTACTTC	CASSGTGGTETQYF
TRBJ2-1	NA	TRBV27	few	TGTGCCAGCAGTCCCGGGACACTTTCCTACAATGAGCAGTTCTTC	CASSPGTLSYNEQFF
TRBJ1-4	NA	TRBV9	NA	TGTGCCAGCACCACGTACGGGGGTCAAGGGGAAAAACTGTTTTTT	CASTTYGGQGEKLFF
TRBJ2-7	NA	TRBV6-6	NA	TGTGCCAGCAGCCCACAGGGATCCGAGCAGTACTTC	CASSPQGSEQYF
TRBJ2-2	NA	TRBV7-3	few	TGTGCCAGCAGCTTGGGAGAGGTGAACACCGGGGAGCTGTTTTTT	CASSLGEVNTGELFF
TRBJ1-6	TRBD1	TRBV19	NA	TGTGCCAGTAGTGGACAGGAGTTGTCGCCCCTCCACTTT	CASSGQELSPLHF
TRBJ2-3	TRBD2	TRBV7-8	few	TGTGCCAGCAGCCAGCCTAGCGGGGGGGCCCCAGATACGCAGTATTTT	CASSQPSGGAPDTQYF
TRBJ1-2	NA	TRBV7-9	many	TGTGCCAGCAGCCCCTTCACCCCGCGGGGCTATGGCTACACCTTC	CASSPFTPRGYGYTF
TRBJ1-5	NA	TRBV19	few	TGTGCCACTCAGGACAGAGGCAATCAGCCCCAGCATTTT	CATQDRGNQPQHF
TRBJ1-2	NA	TRBV6-5	NA	TGTGCCAGCAGTTCCCGGGCAGGATGGTATGACTACACCTTC	CASSSRAGWYDYTF
TRBJ1-2	TRBD1	TRBV29-1	NA	TGCAGCGTCCTCGGGACAGGGTTATTGGTCTATGGCTACACCTTC	CSVLGTGLLVYGYTF
TRBJ1-1	TRBD1	TRBV7-2	many	TGTGCCAGCAGCTTAGGAGTGGGACAGGGAGGGGGCACTGAAGCTTTCTTT	CASSLGVGQGGGTEAFF
TRBJ1-4	TRBD1	TRBV2	NA	TGTGCCAGCAGAGAGAACAGGGGATGGACTAATGAAAAACTGTTTTTT	CASRENRGWTNEKLFF
TRBJ2-5	NA	TRBV20-1	NA	TGCAGTCTTCTGGGACCCACATTGGCAGAGACCCAGTACTTC	CSLLGPTLAETQYF
TRBJ1-5	TRBD1	TRBV7-9	many	TGTGCCAGCAGCTATTTCGGACAGGGGGCAGGTCAGCCCCAGCATTTT	CASSYFGQGAGQPQHF
TRBJ2-7	NA	TRBV15	NA	TGTGCCACCAGCCGGGGAAAAACCTACGAGCAGTACTTC	CATSRGKTYEQYF
TRBJ2-1	NA	TRBV7-9	few	TGTGCCAGCAGCAATAACTTCCCGGGCCCTAATGAGCAGTTCTTC	CASSNNFPGPNEQFF
TRBJ1-1	TRBD1	TRBV29-1	few	TGCAGCGTTGATGACAGGGGTACTGAAGCTTTCTTT	CSVDDRGTEAFF
TRBJ2-2	NA	TRBV6-1	many	TGTGCGGTGGAGTCGAACACCGGGGAGCTGTTTTTT	CAVESNTGELFF
TRBJ2-7	NA	TRBV4-1	NA	TGCGCCAGCAGCCAAATTATTTCCGGGTCAACCTTGGGGGAGCAGTACTTC	CASSQIISGSTLGEQYF